This T cell receptor beta chain was captured by sequencing in a study of tumor and adjacent non-tumor tissue in lung cancer. RNA was extracted from bulk tissue without any cell sorting. This non-tumor lung sample came from over 3 cm beyond the tumor edge. This clonotype was picked up many times. Three rounds of nested PCR, following a modified ARM-PCR protocol, produced the TCRbeta library. Each CDR3 protein gets one entry after TCRdb re-called the multiplex PCR reads with MiXCR. The table lists about 60,000 distinct CDR3 sequences, around two thirds of them singletons. V lost 5 bases, J lost 3 bases, and 11 bases lay in between. The CDR3 spans 14 residues.

This TCR was sampled from a man between 65 and 85 years old with non-small cell lung cancer. The genes are TRBV12-3 or TRBV12-4 and TRBJ1-5, with D perhaps matching TRBD1 (6 bases). The material sequenced was distant non-tumor lung tissue. The CDR3 loop reads CASSKQGFNQPQHF. The CDR3 DNA sequence: TGTGCCAGCAGTAAACAGGGCTTCAATCAGCCCCAGCATTTT.